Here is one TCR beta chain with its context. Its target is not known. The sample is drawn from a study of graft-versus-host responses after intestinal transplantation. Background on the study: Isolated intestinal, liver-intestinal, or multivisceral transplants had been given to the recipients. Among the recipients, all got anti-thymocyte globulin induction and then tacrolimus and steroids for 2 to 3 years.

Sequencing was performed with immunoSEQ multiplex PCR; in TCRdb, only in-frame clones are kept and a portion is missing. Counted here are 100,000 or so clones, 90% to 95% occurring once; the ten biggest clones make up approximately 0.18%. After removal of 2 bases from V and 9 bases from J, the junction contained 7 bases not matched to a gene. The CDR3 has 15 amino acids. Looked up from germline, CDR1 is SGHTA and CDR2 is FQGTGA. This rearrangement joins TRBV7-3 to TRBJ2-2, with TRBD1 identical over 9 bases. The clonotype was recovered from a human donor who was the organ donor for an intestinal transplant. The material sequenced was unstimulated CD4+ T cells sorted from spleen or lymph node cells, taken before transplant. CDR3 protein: CASSLGTGIFRELFF. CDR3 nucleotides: TGTGCCAGCAGCTTAGGGACAGGGATCTTCAGGGAGCTGTTTTTT.